This T cell receptor (beta chain) is drawn from a study of cytomegalovirus exposure and HLA in healthy donors. Overall study findings and caveats: Researchers reportedly found TCR beta sequences accurately predicted most subjects' HLA-A and HLA-B alleles. Evidence from a later analysis indicated that most CMV-associated TCR beta chains looked HLA-restricted.

The PCR made use of 60 Vbeta and 13 Jbeta primers. The protocol was immunoSEQ multiplex PCR, while the TCRdb copy is restricted to in-frame clones and leaves out a portion. This sample has 60,000 to 85,000 clones; 84% occur once, and the top ten carry approximately 20%. Turning to this clone: The antigen remains undetermined.

Germline V gene lookup returns CDR1 SGHTA and CDR2 FQGNSA. The CDR3 spans 15 residues. Deletions cut 1 base from V and 1 base from J, with 9 bases between. The source of this sequence is a man between 65 and 85 years old in good health and CMV-seropositive. Input material: PBMCs. The chain employs TRBV7-2 and TRBJ2-3; D not resolved. The CDR3 region is CASSLGWAGTDTQYF. DNA of the CDR3: TGTGCCAGCAGCTTAGGTTGGGCAGGCACAGATACGCAGTATTTT.